The entry that follows covers one T cell receptor (beta chain) sequence. As yet, its antigen is unknown. The germline V gene encodes CDR1 SGHTA and CDR2 FQGNSA. The trim removed 7 bases at V and 1 base at J, leaving 9 bases unmatched. The CDR3 is 15 residues long. The data derive from a study of cytomegalovirus exposure and HLA in healthy donors. Primers included in the PCR were 60 Vbeta and 13 Jbeta primers. This table comes from immunoSEQ multiplex PCR, and its TCRdb copy is limited to in-frame clones, with some not included. The table lists 200,000 or so clones, around 80% of them singletons. Study-wide results and caveats: Some TCR beta chains (roughly 150 of them) were listed as cytomegalovirus-associated.

This sequence joins TRBV7-2 and TRBJ2-5; 7 bases match TRBD1. The TCR was taken from a boy younger than 10 in good health and CMV-seronegative. The source material was PBMCs. The CDR3 nucleotides read TGTGCCAGCACCTCACGGGACAGCTTCCAAGAGACCCAGTACTTC. This gives the protein CASTSRDSFQETQYF.